Listed here are 11 T cell receptor beta chains from one sample, sequenced in a study of blood T cells in healthy people across ages. Primed by a sample-barcoded 5' primer and a J-beta primer mix, a second PCR proceeded for 7 to 11 cycles. TCRdb recomputed calls from the 5' RACE reads with MiXCR, one row per CDR3 protein. The sample contains about 1,500,000 distinct CDR3 sequences, 40% to 50% of which appear only once. Sequenced sample: blood. These receptors originate from a woman younger than 30 in good health.

This chain links TRBV2 with TRBJ2-2; either TRBD1 or TRBD2 may fit D (5 bases each). V was trimmed by 5 bases and J by 3 bases, leaving 13 bases between them. The CDR3 is 15 amino acids. Germline CDR1 reads SNHLY; CDR2 reads FYNNEI. The CDR3 DNA reads as TGTGCCAGCAGTACGGGACGAGCGTACACCGGGGAGCTGTTTTTT. Its translation is CASSTGRAYTGELFF.

The V and J genes are TRBV10-3 and TRBJ2-5, with 11 positions matching TRBD2. The CDR3 contains 16 residues. Germline V lookup: CDR1 ENHRY, CDR2 SYGVKD. V lost 3 bases to trimming and J lost 2 bases; unmatched junction nucleotides: 5. CDR3 amino acids: CAISDGGTSGQETQYF. The CDR3 DNA is TGTGCCATCAGTGATGGTGGGACTAGCGGTCAAGAGACCCAGTACTTC.

With regard to this clonotype: A clone one base away is much larger, so this may be a read error. This chain joins TRBV10-3 and TRBJ2-5; 8 bases are a match to TRBD2. The assigned J gene may be wrong: the sequence end matches TRBJ2-7 better. Germline-derived CDR1 and CDR2 are ENHRY and SYGVKD. This CDR3 region has 14 residues. CDR3 nucleotide sequence: TGTGCCATCAGTGCGGGGGGGGGACCTGGCGAGCAGTACTTC. Translation gives CAISAGGGPGEQYF.

Details on this clonotype: A read error may be the cause here, since a much bigger clone is one base away. The rearrangement joins TRBV5-1 to TRBJ2-7, with 7 bases matching TRBD1. In germline, CDR1 is SGHRS, CDR2 YFSETQ. V shed 9 bases, J shed 2 bases, and the junction held 8 bases outside the gene matches. CDR3 length equals 13 residues. The CDR3 region is CANRKTGAYEQYF. The CDR3 nucleotides read TGCGCCAACAGAAAAACAGGGGCCTACGAGCAGTACTTC.

Details on this clonotype: This may arise from a read error, as a much more abundant clone is one base away. The rearrangement links TRBV20-1 to TRBJ2-4; 7 bases fit TRBD1. V trimming: 8 bases; J trimming: 1 base; junction bases outside the gene matches: 5. The CDR3 covers 13 residues. The V gene's germline CDR1 is DFQATT and CDR2 SNEGSKA (reference sequence). The CDR3 is CSTPGQAKNIQYF. The CDR3 nucleotides are TGCAGTACCCCGGGACAGGCCAAAAACATTCAGTACTTC.

The gene calls are TRBV19 and TRBJ2-7, with a weak D call TRBD2 (5 bases). This CDR3 is built from 14 residues. Germline lookup yields CDR1 LNHDA and CDR2 SQIVND (reference sequence). The V end lost 3 bases, the J end lost 3 bases, and 12 bases lay between the germline ends. The CDR3 bases are TGTGCCAGTAGTATTGCCCCAGCGGACTACGAGCAGTACTTC. Translated: CASSIAPADYEQYF.

This clonotype was found a few times. The rearrangement uses TRBV7-9 and TRBJ2-1; D might be TRBD1 or TRBD2, each matching 5 bases. Deletions cut 0 bases from V and 9 bases from J, with 27 bases between. The length of the CDR3 is 19 residues. The germline V gene encodes CDR1 SEHNR and CDR2 FQNEAQ (reference sequence). CDR3 loop: CASSLAFTPGTRGVAEQFF. CDR3 sequence (DNA): TGTGCCAGCAGCTTAGCGTTTACCCCCGGGACCCGAGGGGTCGCTGAGCAGTTCTTC.

This clonotype was detected only a few times. CDR3 DNA: TGCAGTGCTAGAGAAGTAGGGGGCAACATTCAGTACTTC. This codes for CSAREVGGNIQYF. V usage is TRBV20-1 and J usage is TRBJ2-4; 7 bases are shared with TRBD1. The germline CDR1 and CDR2 sequences are DFQATT and SNEGSKA (reference sequence). V gave up 0 bases and J gave up 7 bases; unmatched junction bases: 3. The CDR3 is 13 amino acids.

The gene calls are TRBV3-1 and TRBJ2-1, with 7 bases lining up with TRBD2. The CDR3 loop spans 16 amino acids. The J segment lost 7 bases and the V segment lost 1 base, leaving 10 bases of the junction unmatched. Germline V gives CDR1 LGHDT, CDR2 YNNKEL (reference sequence). The DNA of the CDR3 is TGTGCCAGCAGCCAAGTCCGGACTAGTTGGGTGAATGAGCAGTTCTTC. It specifies CASSQVRTSWVNEQFF.

This clonotype was found a few times. Its ends do not fully match the called genes, so a read error is possible. The V gene is TRBV12-3 or TRBV12-4, the J gene TRBJ1-2; D remains ambiguous. The CDR3 spans 14 residues. Written as DNA, the CDR3 is TGTGCCAGCAGTTTAATCGTGTCGAACTATGGCTACACTTTC. The encoded protein is CASSLIVSNYGYTF.

Worth noting for this clonotype: Since a much larger clone is just one base distant, this may be a read error. The chain links TRBV25-1 to TRBJ2-3; D not resolved. Germline V lookup: CDR1 MGHDK, CDR2 SYGVNS. CDR3 length: 12 residues. The CDR3 reads CDSSELGNTQYF. CDR3 nucleotides: TGTGACAGCAGTGAATTGGGAAATACGCAGTATTTT.